Below, 13 T cell receptor beta chains from the same sample are listed, as sequenced in a study of cytotoxic CD8 clonotypes in ibrutinib-treated CLL. Produced via immunoSEQ multiplex PCR; TCRdb's table is partial and in-frame only. The data contain about 140,000 clones, over 75% of them singletons. The specimen was PBMCs, collected after 36 months of ibrutinib treatment. Every receptor here comes from a human donor with chronic lymphocytic leukemia.

The rearrangement uses TRBV18 and TRBJ2-7; 7 bases fit TRBD2. In germline, CDR1 is KGHSH, CDR2 LQKENI. V lost 3 bases, J lost 6 bases, and 5 bases stayed unmatched. The length of the CDR3 is 13 residues. Here the CDR3 reads CASSPLRGGEQYF. CDR3 DNA: TGTGCCAGCTCACCTCTCCGCGGGGGCGAGCAGTACTTC.

The genes are TRBV6-5 and TRBJ1-1; D ambiguous. The CDR3 consists of 15 residues. Trimming removed 0 bases from V and 1 base from J, with 9 bases in between. From germline, CDR1 is MNHEY and CDR2 SVGAGI. The CDR3 here is CASSYSPAGNTEAFF. CDR3 in DNA: TGTGCCAGCAGTTACTCCCCGGCAGGGAACACTGAAGCTTTCTTT.

In this sample, this clone turned up a few times. CDR3 sequence: CRVGSREAFF. The DNA for the CDR3 is TGCAGGGTGGGGAGCCGTGAAGCTTTCTTT. This sequence joins TRBV20-1 and TRBJ1-1, with no clear D. The CDR3 has 10 residues. CDR1 is DFQATT, CDR2 SNEGSKA, per germline (reference sequence).

The chain joins TRBV5-1 to TRBJ2-1; D is perhaps TRBD1 (5 bases). Per the germline V gene, CDR1 is SGHRS and CDR2 is YFSETQ. The V gene lost 6 bases and the J gene lost 6 bases, with 16 bases spanning the gap. The CDR3 consists of 14 residues. CDR3 sequence reads: CASNSQGIGNEQFF. The CDR3 DNA sequence: TGCGCCAGCAATAGTCAGGGAATTGGCAATGAGCAGTTCTTC.

This chain connects TRBV30 to TRBJ1-1; D call uncertain. V was trimmed by 3 bases and J by 7 bases, leaving 9 bases between them. The germline gives CDR1 GTSNPN, CDR2 SVGIG (reference sequence). This CDR3 is 11 amino acids long. Here the CDR3 reads CAWSAVIEAFF. CDR3 nucleotides: TGTGCCTGGAGCGCTGTAATTGAAGCTTTCTTT.

This clone was counted between two and nine times. The chain links TRBV2 to TRBJ1-5, with TRBD1 identical over 7 bases. The CDR3 extends over 14 amino acids. The germline V gene encodes CDR1 SNHLY and CDR2 FYNNEI. V gave up 4 bases and J gave up 4 bases; unmatched junction bases: 4. The CDR3 reads CASSVGGGNQPQHF. The CDR3 DNA follows: TGTGCCAGCAGTGTAGGGGGCGGGAATCAGCCCCAGCATTTT.

This clone showed up just a few times. This chain links TRBV10-3 with TRBJ1-5; D gene unclear. The V gene's germline CDR1 is ENHRY and CDR2 SYGVKD. CDR3 size: 15 residues. Trimming pared 4 bases from V and 9 bases from J, leaving 19 bases between. The CDR3 protein is CAISAGLGSNRPQHF. The CDR3 DNA follows: TGTGCCATCAGTGCGGGGTTGGGCAGCAACCGGCCCCAGCATTTT.

The chain is built from TRBV10-3 and TRBJ2-7; 9 bases match TRBD2. The CDR3 is made up of 21 amino acids. Germline CDR1 and CDR2: ENHRY and SYGVKD. V shed 1 base and J 3 bases; nucleotides not matched to a gene: 22. CDR3 protein: CAISEYPKVAGVRRDFYEQYF. As DNA, the CDR3 is TGTGCCATCAGTGAGTACCCTAAAGTAGCGGGAGTCAGAAGAGACTTCTACGAGCAGTACTTC.

Worth noting for this clone: Other DNA variants within this sample encode the same CDR3. V gene TRBV7-9 combines with J gene TRBJ1-1, with no clear D. The germline V gene encodes CDR1 SEHNR and CDR2 FQNEAQ (reference sequence). V lost 9 bases and J 2 bases, leaving 19 bases between the germline ends. The CDR3 contains 15 residues. The CDR3 DNA sequence: TGTGCCAGTACCCGGCACGGGCAGGTCAACACTGAAGCTTTCTTT. This codes for CASTRHGQVNTEAFF.

The V call is TRBV5-1, the J call TRBJ2-7; 10 nucleotides align to TRBD2. Trimming cost V 1 base and J 5 bases; bases outside gene matches: 6. Germline V lookup: CDR1 SGHRS, CDR2 YFSETQ. CDR3 size: 15 residues. CDR3 loop: CASSLLGTSANEQYF. The DNA for the CDR3 is TGCGCCAGCAGCTTGTTAGGGACTAGCGCTAACGAGCAGTACTTC.

The V and J genes are TRBV4-1 and TRBJ1-1; D may be TRBD1 (6 bases). The V gene's germline CDR1 is MGHRA and CDR2 YSYEKL. V gave up 4 bases and J gave up 0 bases, with 9 bases separating them. The CDR3 runs to 14 residues. The CDR3 sequence is CASSLWGLNTEAFF. As DNA, the CDR3 is TGCGCCAGCAGCCTGTGGGGGCTGAACACTGAAGCTTTCTTT.

This chain connects TRBV4-1 to TRBJ1-2; TRBD1 agrees at 8 bases. The V gene's germline CDR1 is MGHRA and CDR2 YSYEKL. The CDR3 loop spans 16 amino acids. J lost 4 bases, V lost 3 bases, and 10 bases had no gene match. CDR3 coding DNA: TGCGCCAGCAGCCACCCGGGACAGGTGACCGTCTATGGCTACACCTTC. Translation gives CASSHPGQVTVYGYTF.

The V and J genes are TRBV4-1 and TRBJ1-5; D unclear. Germline CDR1 and CDR2: MGHRA and YSYEKL. There are 14 residues in the CDR3. The V end lost 0 bases, the J end lost 7 bases, and 10 bases lay between the germline ends. The CDR3 protein is CASSQERPSQPQHF. The CDR3 DNA reads as TGCGCCAGCAGCCAAGAAAGGCCGTCCCAGCCCCAGCATTTT.